This T cell receptor (beta chain) was retrieved from a study of OX40 agonist ivuxolimab in advanced cancers. Blood sampling was done at baseline, cycle 4 day 1, and cycle 7 day 1. Trimming cost V 5 bases and J 6 bases; bases outside gene matches: 6. This CDR3 contains 13 residues. From germline, CDR1 is SGHRS and CDR2 YFSETQ. Assay used: immunoSEQ multiplex PCR; TCRdb lists only in-frame clones, some missing. The sample has 26,000 or so clones, almost 90% seen once. The source is an adult with an advanced solid tumor such as melanoma, head and neck, liver or kidney cancer. This chain joins TRBV5-1 and TRBJ2-7; 9 bases are a match to TRBD2. The source material was CD4+ or CD8+ T cells sorted from blood, sampled in a trial of the OX40 agonist ivuxolimab. CDR3: CASSLAGAPEQYF. CDR3 sequence (DNA): TGCGCCAGCAGTTTAGCGGGAGCACCCGAGCAGTACTTC. The variable domain in full, with the rest retrieved from reference TRBV5-1 and TRBJ2-7, is KAGVTQTPRYLIKTRGQQVTLSCSPISGHRSVSWYQQTPGQGLQFLFEYFSETQRNKGNFPGRFSGRQFSNSRSEMNVSTLELGDSALYLCASSLAGAPEQYFGPGTRLTVT.